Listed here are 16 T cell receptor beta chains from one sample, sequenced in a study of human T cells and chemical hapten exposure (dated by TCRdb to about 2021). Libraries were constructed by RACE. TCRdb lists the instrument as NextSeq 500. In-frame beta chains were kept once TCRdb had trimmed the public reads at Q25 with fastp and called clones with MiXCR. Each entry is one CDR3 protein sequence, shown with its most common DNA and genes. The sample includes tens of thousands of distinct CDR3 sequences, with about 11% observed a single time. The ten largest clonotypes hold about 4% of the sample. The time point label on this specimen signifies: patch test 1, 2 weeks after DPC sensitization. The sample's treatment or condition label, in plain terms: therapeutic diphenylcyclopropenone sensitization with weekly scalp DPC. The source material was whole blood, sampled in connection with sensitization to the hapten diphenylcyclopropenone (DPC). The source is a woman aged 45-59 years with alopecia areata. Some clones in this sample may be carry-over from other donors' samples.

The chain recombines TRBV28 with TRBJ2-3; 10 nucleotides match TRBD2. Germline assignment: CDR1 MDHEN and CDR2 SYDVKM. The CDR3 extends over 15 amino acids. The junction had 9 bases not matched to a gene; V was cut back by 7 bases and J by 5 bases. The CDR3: CASKVSGRAEDTQYF. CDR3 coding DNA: TGTGCCAGCAAGGTGAGCGGGAGGGCCGAAGATACGCAGTATTTT.

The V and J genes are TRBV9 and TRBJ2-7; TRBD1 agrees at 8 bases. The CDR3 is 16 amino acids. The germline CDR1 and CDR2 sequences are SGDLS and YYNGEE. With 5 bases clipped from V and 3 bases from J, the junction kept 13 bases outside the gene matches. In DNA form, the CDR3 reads TGTGCCAGCAGTAAAAACGCCGGGACAGGTATCTACGAGCAGTACTTC. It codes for CASSKNAGTGIYEQYF.

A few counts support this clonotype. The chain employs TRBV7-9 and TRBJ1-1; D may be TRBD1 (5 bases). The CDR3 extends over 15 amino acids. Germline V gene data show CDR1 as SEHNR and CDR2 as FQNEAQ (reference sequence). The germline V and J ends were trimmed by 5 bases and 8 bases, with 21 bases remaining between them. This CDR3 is CASSLNSAVGQEAFF. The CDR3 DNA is TGTGCCAGCAGCCTAAATAGCGCGGTAGGACAAGAAGCTTTCTTT.

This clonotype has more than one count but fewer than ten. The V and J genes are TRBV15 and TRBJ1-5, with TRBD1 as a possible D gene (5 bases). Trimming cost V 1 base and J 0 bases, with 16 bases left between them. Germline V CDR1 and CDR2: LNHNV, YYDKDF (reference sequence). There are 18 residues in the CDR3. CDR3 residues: CATSRGTGLTPSNQPQHF. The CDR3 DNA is TGTGCCACCAGCAGAGGAACGGGACTGACCCCTAGCAATCAGCCCCAGCATTTT. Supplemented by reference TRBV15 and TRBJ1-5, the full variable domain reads DAMVIQNPRYQVTQFGKPVTLSCSQTLNHNVMYWYQQKSSQAPKLLFHYYDKDFNNEADTPDNFQSRRPNTSFCFLDIRSPGLGDTAMYLCATSRGTGLTPSNQPQHFGDGTRLSIL.

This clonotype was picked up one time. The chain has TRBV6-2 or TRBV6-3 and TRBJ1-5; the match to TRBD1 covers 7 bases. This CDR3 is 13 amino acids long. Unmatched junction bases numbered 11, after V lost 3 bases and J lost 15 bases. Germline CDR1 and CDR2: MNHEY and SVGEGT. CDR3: CASSYPGTDLRHF. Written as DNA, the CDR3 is TGTGCCAGCAGTTATCCCGGGACAGACCTCAGGCATTTT.

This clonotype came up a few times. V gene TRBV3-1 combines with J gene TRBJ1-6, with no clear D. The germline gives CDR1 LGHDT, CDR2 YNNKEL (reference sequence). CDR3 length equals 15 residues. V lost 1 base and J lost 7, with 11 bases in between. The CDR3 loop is CASSQGAGANSPLHF. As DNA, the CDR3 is TGTGCCAGCAGCCAAGGGGCGGGTGCAAATTCACCCCTCCACTTT.

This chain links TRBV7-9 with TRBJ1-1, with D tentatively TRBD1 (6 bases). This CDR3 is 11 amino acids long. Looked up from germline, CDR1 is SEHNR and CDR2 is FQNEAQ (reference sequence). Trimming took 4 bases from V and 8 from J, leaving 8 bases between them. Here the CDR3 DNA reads TGTGCCAGCAGCTCCCAGGGGGAAGCTTTCTTT. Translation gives CASSSQGEAFF.

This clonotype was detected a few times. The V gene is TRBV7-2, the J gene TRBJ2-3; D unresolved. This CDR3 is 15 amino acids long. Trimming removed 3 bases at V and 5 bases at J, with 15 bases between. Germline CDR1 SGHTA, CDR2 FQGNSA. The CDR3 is CASSFLPESVDTQYF. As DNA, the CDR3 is TGTGCCAGCAGCTTCCTACCCGAGTCTGTAGATACGCAGTATTTT.

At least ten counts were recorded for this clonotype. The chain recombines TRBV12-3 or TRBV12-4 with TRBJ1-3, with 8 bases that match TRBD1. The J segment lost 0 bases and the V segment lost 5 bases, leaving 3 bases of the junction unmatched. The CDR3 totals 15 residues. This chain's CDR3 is CASSRQGSSGNTIYF. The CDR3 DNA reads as TGTGCCAGCAGTCGACAGGGGAGCTCTGGAAACACCATATATTTT.

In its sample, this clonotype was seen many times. CDR3 residues: CASGLEWVAGPDSPTDTQYF. DNA for the CDR3: TGTGCTAGTGGTTTGGAATGGGTAGCGGGGCCCGACTCCCCCACAGATACGCAGTATTTT. J is TRBJ2-3 and V is TRBV12-5, with 8 bases that match TRBD2. The CDR3 spans 20 residues. Germline CDR1 is LGHNT and CDR2 is FRNRAP. Trimming took 1 base from V and 2 from J; bases not matched to a gene: 17.

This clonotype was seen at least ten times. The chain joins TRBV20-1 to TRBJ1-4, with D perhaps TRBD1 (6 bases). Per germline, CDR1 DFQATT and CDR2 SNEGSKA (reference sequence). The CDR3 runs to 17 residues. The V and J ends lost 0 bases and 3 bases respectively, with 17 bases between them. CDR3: CSARDSGGRGANEKLFF. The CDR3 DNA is TGCAGTGCTAGAGATTCGGGGGGGCGCGGAGCTAATGAAAAACTGTTTTTT.

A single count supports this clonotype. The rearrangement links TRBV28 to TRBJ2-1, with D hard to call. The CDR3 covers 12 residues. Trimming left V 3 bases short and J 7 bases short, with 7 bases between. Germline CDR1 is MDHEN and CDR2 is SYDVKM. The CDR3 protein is CASSFVVNEQFF. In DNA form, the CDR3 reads TGTGCCAGCAGTTTTGTGGTAAATGAGCAGTTCTTC.

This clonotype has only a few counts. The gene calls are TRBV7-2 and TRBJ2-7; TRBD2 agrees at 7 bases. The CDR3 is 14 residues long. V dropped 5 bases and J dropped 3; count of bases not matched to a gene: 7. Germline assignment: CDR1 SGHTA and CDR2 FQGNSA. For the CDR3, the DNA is TGTGCCAGCAGCCCCGGGACTAACCTCTACGAGCAGTACTTC. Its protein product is CASSPGTNLYEQYF.

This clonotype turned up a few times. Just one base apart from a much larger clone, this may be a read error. In DNA, the CDR3 is TGCGTCAGCAGTTCCGCGATGGGGCAGCCCCAGCATTTT. Its translation: CVSSSAMGQPQHF. The rearrangement links TRBV5-1 to TRBJ1-5; no clear D gene. The CDR3 runs to 13 residues. Germline V CDR1 and CDR2: SGHRS, YFSETQ. The entire variable domain, with the rest obtained from reference TRBV5-1 and TRBJ1-5, is as follows: KAGVTQTPRYLIKTRGQQVTLSCSPISGHRSVSWYQQTPGQGLQFLFEYFSETQRNKGNFPGRFSGRQFSNSRSEMNVSTLELGDSALYLCVSSSAMGQPQHFGDGTRLSIL.

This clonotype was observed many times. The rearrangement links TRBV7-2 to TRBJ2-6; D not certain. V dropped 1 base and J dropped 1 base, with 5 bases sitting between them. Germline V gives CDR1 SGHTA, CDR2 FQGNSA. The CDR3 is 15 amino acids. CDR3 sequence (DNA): TGTGCCAGCAGCTTAGGGTGGTCTGGGGCCAACGTCCTGACTTTC. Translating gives CASSLGWSGANVLTF.

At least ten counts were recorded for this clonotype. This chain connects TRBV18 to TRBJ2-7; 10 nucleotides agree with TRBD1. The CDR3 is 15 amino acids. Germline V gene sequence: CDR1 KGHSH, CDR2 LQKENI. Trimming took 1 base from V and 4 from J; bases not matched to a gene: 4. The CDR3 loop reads CASSPLGTGEYEQYF. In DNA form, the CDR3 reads TGTGCCAGCTCACCACTGGGGACAGGGGAATACGAGCAGTACTTC.